This T cell receptor (beta chain) was profiled in a study of OX40 agonist ivuxolimab in advanced cancers. This clone has a single count. Assay used: immunoSEQ multiplex PCR; TCRdb lists only in-frame clones, some missing. The sample holds 55,000 to 75,000 clones, about 85% seen once. CDR1 is SGHAT, CDR2 FQNNGV, per germline. The CDR3 runs 14 residues. V shed 1 base and J shed 4 bases, with 9 bases lying between them. The origin of this receptor is an adult with an advanced solid tumor such as melanoma, head and neck, liver or kidney cancer. Here the sequenced sample was CD4+ or CD8+ T cells sorted from blood, taken in a trial of the OX40 agonist ivuxolimab. The gene calls are TRBV11-2 and TRBJ2-3, with D perhaps TRBD2 (6 bases). The CDR3 spells CASSLGLASDTQYF. The CDR3 nucleotides read TGTGCCAGCAGCTTAGGGCTAGCGTCAGATACGCAGTATTTT. The entire variable domain, with the rest obtained from reference TRBV11-2 and TRBJ2-3, is as follows: EAGVAQSPRYKIIEKRQSVAFWCNPISGHATLYWYQQILGQGPKLLIQFQNNGVVDDSQLPKDRFSAERLKGVDSTLKIQPAKLEDSAVYLCASSLGLASDTQYFGPGTRLTVL.